This entry describes one T cell receptor (beta chain). The same CDR3 is also encoded by other DNA sequences in this sample. The data are from a study of shared clonotypes between healthy human individuals. As originally analysed: ImmunoSEQ supplied junction-only sequences lacking quality scores, so filtering was different. TCRdb keeps only in-frame clones here, not all; method: immunoSEQ multiplex PCR. V and J calls and clone size are as listed in that table; D and trimming were resolved from the DNA. The data hold 2 million to 2.5 million clones, with roughly 95% observed a single time. After removal of 1 base from V and 5 bases from J, the junction contained 2 bases not matched to a gene. CDR1 is GTSNPN and CDR2 is SVGIG in the germline V gene (reference sequence). CDR3 length: 13 residues.

The clonotype was recovered from a man between 18 and 35 years old in good health. The rearrangement uses TRBV30 and TRBJ1-1, with TRBD1 identical over 9 bases. The specimen was naive CD4+ T cells sorted from blood. Subset in this sample: CD45RA+ positively selected. CDR3 nucleotides: TGTGCCTGGAGTGGGACAGGGGTGACTGAAGCTTTCTTT. Protein product: CAWSGTGVTEAFF.